These 6 T cell receptor beta chains originate from one sample sequenced in a study of cytomegalovirus exposure and HLA in healthy donors. The PCR contained 60 Vbeta and 13 Jbeta primers. Using immunoSEQ multiplex PCR, the repertoire was profiled, and TCRdb retains in-frame clones only, with some absent. The sample lists approximately 220,000 clones, 70% to 90% occurring once. Sequencing was done on a sample of PBMCs. The receptor set was obtained from a man aged 25-45 years in good health and CMV-seronegative.

The chain couples TRBV4-3 to TRBJ2-1; 8 nucleotides match TRBD2. The germline gives CDR1 LGHNA, CDR2 YSLEER. The V segment lost 0 bases and the J segment 10 bases; nucleotides outside the gene matches: 11. This CDR3 has 16 residues. CDR3 region: CASSQDPGGFLNEQFF. The CDR3 DNA is TGCGCCAGCAGCCAAGATCCGGGGGGGTTTCTCAACGAGCAGTTCTTC.

The J gene is TRBJ1-1, the V gene TRBV28; 7 nucleotides match TRBD1. Germline V lookup: CDR1 MDHEN, CDR2 SYDVKM. With V trimmed by 6 bases and J by 0 bases, 7 bases remained unmatched. The CDR3 has 15 amino acids. The DNA for the CDR3 is TGTGCCAGCAGACCGGAACAGGGGATGAACACTGAAGCTTTCTTT. The encoded protein is CASRPEQGMNTEAFF.

V gene TRBV4-1 combines with J gene TRBJ2-5, with 11 bases fitting TRBD2. Trimming took 3 bases from V and 1 from J; bases not matched to a gene: 10. The CDR3 totals 18 residues. Germline V gives CDR1 MGHRA, CDR2 YSYEKL. CDR3 sequence (DNA): TGCGCCAGCAGCCATATGCTAGCGGGGGGACTAAGCCAAGAGACCCAGTACTTC. This sequence encodes CASSHMLAGGLSQETQYF.

This chain joins TRBV7-9 and TRBJ1-1, with D hard to call. Germline V gene sequence: CDR1 SEHNR, CDR2 FQNEAQ (reference sequence). The CDR3 totals 13 residues. V lost 5 bases, J lost 3 bases, and 10 bases lay in between. CDR3 bases: TGTGCCAGCAGCCAAAATTGGCACACTGAAGCTTTCTTT. Residues: CASSQNWHTEAFF. The full variable domain, its missing parts supplied by reference TRBV7-9 and TRBJ1-1, is DTGVSQNPRHKITKRGQNVTFRCDPISEHNRLYWYRQTLGQGPEFLTYFQNEAQLEKSRLLSDRFSAERPKGSFSTLEIQRTEQGDSAMYLCASSQNWHTEAFFGQGTRLTVV.

V usage is TRBV15 and J usage is TRBJ2-5; no firm D call. Trimming took 1 base from V and 4 from J, leaving 7 bases between them. CDR3 length equals 13 residues. From germline, CDR1 is LNHNV and CDR2 YYDKDF (reference sequence). The chain's CDR3 is CATSRGLGETQYF. The CDR3 DNA follows: TGTGCCACCAGCAGAGGCCTAGGAGAGACCCAGTACTTC.

CDR3 DNA sequence: TGTGCCACCAGCAGAGTAGGGGGCAACTATGGCTACACCTTC. Translated, it gives CATSRVGGNYGYTF. The gene calls are TRBV15 and TRBJ1-2; 7 bases align to TRBD1. CDR1 is LNHNV, CDR2 YYDKDF, per germline (reference sequence). The length of the CDR3 is 14 residues. V was pared by 1 base and J by 2 bases, with 1 base of the junction left unmatched.